These 18 T cell receptor beta chains originate from one sample sequenced in a study of blood T cells in healthy people across ages (dated by TCRdb to between 2014 and 2017). Libraries came from 5' RACE. The sequencer was an Illumina HiSeq 2500. A second roughly 6 to 11 cycle PCR used a sample-barcoded 5' primer and a J-beta primer mix. TCRdb reprocessed the public reads (quality trimming at Q25 with fastp, clone calling with MiXCR) and kept in-frame beta chains. Each CDR3 protein gets just one entry, which takes the most common genes and DNA from the rows behind it. The table for this sample lists approximately 850,000 distinct CDR3 sequences; roughly 50% of them were counted only once. The top ten clonotypes cover over 20% of the sample. Material for sequencing was blood. These receptor sequences come from a man aged 25-40 years in good health.

This chain uses TRBV11-3 with TRBJ2-3; possible D gene TRBD2, 6 bases. CDR3 length: 15 amino acids. Between the trimmed V and J ends, which lost 5 bases and 5 bases, there was a span of 17 bases. CDR1 is SGHNT and CDR2 is YENEEA in the germline V gene. CDR3 in DNA: TGTGCCAGCAGCCTTAGCGGTAGGGAGCGAGATACGCAGTATTTT. Its protein product is CASSLSGRERDTQYF.

This clonotype was picked up a small number of times. The rearrangement links TRBV13 to TRBJ2-5, with TRBD1 identical over 8 bases. This CDR3 comprises 15 residues. Germline CDR1 PRHDT, CDR2 FYEKMQ (reference sequence). V was clipped by 6 bases and J by 4 bases; unmatched bases: 10. CDR3 DNA: TGTGCCAGCAGACCTTCGGACAGGGAAGGAGAGACCCAGTACTTC. Its translation is CASRPSDREGETQYF.

This clonotype was recorded at least ten times. The chain recombines TRBV6-2 or TRBV6-3 with TRBJ2-4, with D possibly matching TRBD1 (6 bases). Per the germline V gene, CDR1 is MNHEY and CDR2 is SVGEGT. With 5 bases removed from V and 6 bases from J, the gap between germline ends came to 17 bases. CDR3 length equals 15 residues. Written as DNA, the CDR3 is TGTGCCAGCAGTCGGACAGCCGAGGGTGGAAACATTCAGTACTTC. Protein: CASSRTAEGGNIQYF.

The chain couples TRBV6-5 to TRBJ1-5; a weak D match, TRBD1 (5 bases). The germline CDR1 and CDR2 sequences are MNHEY and SVGAGI. CDR3 length: 14 amino acids. The germline V and J ends were trimmed by 5 bases and 5 bases, with 13 bases remaining between them. CDR3: CASSPGTFYQPQHF. The CDR3 DNA follows: TGTGCCAGCAGTCCCGGGACCTTTTATCAGCCCCAGCATTTT.

CDR3 sequence (DNA): TGTGCCAGCAGTTACGCCCGGGGCCCCGGACAGCCCCAGCATTTT. Protein sequence: CASSYARGPGQPQHF. This chain connects TRBV6-6 to TRBJ1-5; perhaps TRBD1 as D (5 bases). The CDR3 consists of 15 residues. Trimming pared 2 bases from V and 7 bases from J, leaving 15 bases between. From germline, CDR1 is MNHNY and CDR2 SVGAGI (reference sequence).

The chain is built from TRBV20-1 and TRBJ2-5; 8 bases are a match to TRBD2. This CDR3 comprises 15 residues. Unmatched junction bases numbered 10, after V lost 3 bases and J lost 4 bases. Germline V lookup: CDR1 DFQATT, CDR2 SNEGSKA (reference sequence). In DNA form, the CDR3 reads TGCAGTGCTAGCGGGAGGGCCTATTTTGCAGAGACCCAGTACTTC. Encoded protein: CSASGRAYFAETQYF.

The chain carries TRBV7-2 and TRBJ2-1, with D possibly TRBD2 on 6 matching bases. CDR1 SGHTA and CDR2 FQGNSA come from the germline V gene. V gave up 2 bases and J gave up 8 bases, with 13 bases separating them. This CDR3 is 14 amino acids long. The DNA of the CDR3 is TGTGCCAGCAGCTTACGGACTAATGGTGATGAGCAGTTCTTC. Its translation: CASSLRTNGDEQFF. The full variable domain, completed using reference TRBV7-2 and TRBJ2-1, is GAGVSQSPSNKVTEKGKDVELRCDPISGHTALYWYRQSLGQGLEFLIYFQGNSAPDKSGLPSDRFSAERTGGSVSTLTIQRTQQEDSAVYLCASSLRTNGDEQFFGPGTRLTVL.

This clonotype appeared a few times. The chain is built from TRBV6-5 and TRBJ1-1, with unresolved D. This CDR3 spans 14 amino acids. V was trimmed by 0 bases and J by 1 base, leaving 6 bases between them. The germline V gene has CDR1 MNHEY and CDR2 SVGAGI. In DNA, the CDR3 is TGTGCCAGCAGTTACTCGCGCAGGAACACTGAAGCTTTCTTT. It encodes CASSYSRRNTEAFF.

The rearrangement links TRBV7-2 to TRBJ2-5; 11 nucleotides agree with TRBD1. The CDR3 sequence is 16 residues long. Germline CDR1 and CDR2: SGHTA and FQGNSA. J was trimmed by 5 bases and V by 5 bases; bases with no gene match: 10. CDR3 DNA sequence: TGTGCCAGCAGCATACAACGGGACAGGGGGGTCGAGACCCAGTACTTC. It is translated as CASSIQRDRGVETQYF.

This clonotype was counted a few times. V and J are TRBV20-1 and TRBJ2-5; 7 bases match TRBD2. The J call may be faulty, since TRBJ2-7 better matches the DNA end. The V gene's germline CDR1 is DFQATT and CDR2 SNEGSKA (reference sequence). This CDR3 contains 15 residues. CDR3 in DNA: TGCAGTGCTAGACGGACCCGGGACTACACCTACGAGCAGTACTTC. It translates to CSARRTRDYTYEQYF.

The chain carries TRBV7-2 and TRBJ2-5, with a weak D call TRBD1 (6 bases). The J call may be in error: the DNA end matches TRBJ2-7 better. CDR1 and CDR2 (germline): SGHTA, FQGNSA. The CDR3 is 13 residues long. The CDR3 is CASSPGVVREQYF. CDR3 coding DNA: TGTGCCAGCAGCCCAGGGGTGGTTCGCGAGCAGTACTTC.

This chain connects TRBV7-6 to TRBJ2-1; D gene uncertain. Trimming took 5 bases from V and 5 from J, leaving 10 bases between them. The CDR3 loop spans 13 amino acids. Looked up from germline, CDR1 is SGHVS and CDR2 is FNYEAQ. The CDR3: CASSAAGNNEQFF. CDR3 nucleotides: TGTGCCAGCAGCGCGGCAGGTAACAATGAGCAGTTCTTC.

The rearrangement joins TRBV25-1 to TRBJ2-7; tentative D call: TRBD1 (6 bases). CDR3 size: 13 residues. Per the germline V gene, CDR1 is MGHDK and CDR2 is SYGVNS. Trimming left V 5 bases short and J 2 bases short, with 10 bases between. The CDR3 loop reads CASSPGVPYEQYF. The DNA of the CDR3 is TGTGCCAGCAGTCCAGGGGTACCCTACGAGCAGTACTTC.

This sequence joins TRBV20-1 and TRBJ1-5; weak D call: TRBD1 (6 bases). Germline V gene lookup returns CDR1 DFQATT and CDR2 SNEGSKA (reference sequence). The CDR3 spans 14 residues. Trimming left V 6 bases short and J 0 bases short, with 12 bases between. Written as DNA, the CDR3 is TGCAGTGCAGGGGGTTCACATAGCAATCAGCCCCAGCATTTT. Translated, it gives CSAGGSHSNQPQHF.

V and J are TRBV12-3 or TRBV12-4 and TRBJ2-3; 7 bases agree with TRBD2. The length of the CDR3 is 13 residues. With 1 base clipped from V and 5 bases from J, the junction kept 0 bases outside the gene matches. The CDR3 sequence is CASSLGGRDTQYF. Here the CDR3 DNA reads TGTGCCAGCAGTTTAGGCGGGAGAGATACGCAGTATTTT.

V is TRBV7-9 and J is TRBJ2-5, with TRBD1 matching 9 bases. Germline lookup yields CDR1 SEHNR and CDR2 FQNEAQ (reference sequence). This CDR3 region has 14 residues. V shed 5 bases and J 2 bases; nucleotides not matched to a gene: 3. In DNA, the CDR3 is TGTGCCAGCAGCAAGGGGACAGGGCAAGAGACCCAGTACTTC. Protein sequence: CASSKGTGQETQYF.

The genes are TRBV12-3 or TRBV12-4 and TRBJ2-5; maybe TRBD2 (6 bases). Matching the DNA end better, TRBJ2-7 makes the J call doubtful. CDR3 length equals 14 residues. The CDR3 is CASSLGLSLDEQYF. The CDR3 bases are TGTGCCAGCAGTCTGGGACTGAGCCTTGACGAGCAGTACTTC.

The V call is TRBV6-1, the J call TRBJ1-5, with a tentative D call TRBD1 (5 bases). CDR1 and CDR2 from the germline V gene are MNHNS and SASEGT. This CDR3 is 15 amino acids long. Trimming shortened V by 0 bases and J by 5 bases, and 11 bases separated the two germline ends. CDR3: CASSEAGGWHQPQHF. Written as DNA, the CDR3 is TGTGCCAGCAGTGAAGCTGGGGGTTGGCATCAGCCCCAGCATTTT.